Below are 26 T cell receptor beta chains sequenced from a single sample in a study of glioma-infiltrating T cells. The iRepertoire nested amplicon-rescue multiplex PCR amplified TCR alpha and beta CDR3s from RNA. TCRdb independently ran MiXCR on the multiplex PCR reads; one entry per CDR3 protein. In the table there are approximately 110,000 distinct CDR3 sequences, less than 30% of which are singletons. Sequences were obtained from glioma tissue, nonneoplastic brain tissue, or PBMCs (not recorded which). The receptors originated from a human donor with low-grade glioma or glioblastoma, undergoing nonglioma brain surgery, or in good health (not recorded which).

This clonotype was seen repeatedly, ten times or more. CDR3 DNA sequence: TGCAGTGCTACATGGGACAGTCAAGAGACCCAGTACTTC. Translating it yields CSATWDSQETQYF. The chain couples TRBV20-1 to TRBJ2-5; 7 bases map to TRBD1. V shed 4 bases and J 2 bases; nucleotides not matched to a gene: 4. CDR1 and CDR2 from the germline V gene are DFQATT and SNEGSKA (reference sequence). This CDR3 spans 13 amino acids.

At least ten counts were recorded for this clonotype. This chain connects TRBV2 to TRBJ2-3, with TRBD2 identical over 7 bases. Trimming at V came to 4 bases and at J to 10 bases, leaving 11 bases not matched to a gene. The CDR3 contains 14 residues. Germline values: CDR1 SNHLY, CDR2 FYNNEI. For the CDR3, the DNA is TGTGCCAGCAGTGCGCGGGGGTCGGATCGTGCGCAGTATTTT. Its translation is CASSARGSDRAQYF.

This clonotype appeared many times. The V call is TRBV6-2 or TRBV6-3, the J call TRBJ2-7, with D tentatively TRBD2 (6 bases). The germline CDR1 and CDR2 sequences are MNHEY and SVGEGT. The V end was cut by 8 bases, the J end by 4 bases, with 18 bases between. The CDR3 loop spans 14 amino acids. The CDR3 DNA sequence: TGTGCCAGCCGTCTTTCGGGGGAGCTATACGAGCAGTACTTC. It translates to CASRLSGELYEQYF.

This clonotype showed up many times. This chain connects TRBV6-1 to TRBJ1-5; unclear D gene. The CDR3 runs 15 residues. Germline-derived CDR1 and CDR2 are MNHNS and SASEGT. V lost 5 bases and J 0 bases, leaving 11 bases between the germline ends. The CDR3 spells CASSLTSGSNQPQHF. CDR3 in DNA: TGTGCCAGCAGTTTGACGAGTGGTAGCAATCAGCCCCAGCATTTT.

Ten or more counts support this clonotype. The chain uses TRBV6-1 and TRBJ2-5; TRBD2 agrees at 11 bases. V lost 5 bases to trimming and J lost 5 bases; unmatched junction nucleotides: 19. Per the germline V gene, CDR1 is MNHNS and CDR2 is SASEGT. The CDR3 consists of 19 residues. CDR3 nucleotides: TGTGCCAGCAGTCCCTTTGGTCCGGGACTAGCGGCCCTGGAGGAGACCCAGTACTTC. Its translation is CASSPFGPGLAALEETQYF.

This rearrangement joins TRBV11-3 to TRBJ2-7; D unclear. Germline CDR1 and CDR2: SGHNT and YENEEA. The CDR3 runs to 13 residues. V shed 4 bases and J shed 6 bases, with 13 bases lying between them. CDR3 region: CASSSGPLLEQYF. CDR3 sequence (DNA): TGTGCCAGCAGCTCCGGGCCGCTTCTCGAGCAGTACTTC.

In this sample, this clonotype turned up many times. The chain carries TRBV6-2 or TRBV6-3 and TRBJ1-1, with unresolved D. Trimming stripped 5 bases from V and 2 bases from J, with 12 bases between. CDR1 is MNHEY and CDR2 is SVGEGT in the germline V gene. CDR3 length: 14 residues. CDR3 in DNA: TGTGCCAGCAGTCCCTTCCTAATTAACACTGAAGCTTTCTTT. This codes for CASSPFLINTEAFF.

Here the CDR3 reads CASSHSGHRVLGHQHF. For the CDR3, the DNA is TGTGCCAGCAGCCACTCGGGCCACAGAGTTTTGGGGCACCAGCATTTT. The gene calls are TRBV12-3 or TRBV12-4 and TRBJ1-5, with D possibly TRBD1 on 5 matching bases. The ends were cut back, 6 bases at V and 12 bases at J, with 27 bases in the middle. This CDR3 has 16 residues.

Turning to this clonotype: At one end the junction does not follow the germline gene, possibly because of a read error. The chain couples TRBV29-1 to TRBJ1-6, with D unclear. The CDR3 sequence is 12 residues long. Germline loops: CDR1 SQVTM, CDR2 ANQGSEA. The CDR3 DNA is TGCAGCGTTAGGTCAGATAATTCACCGCTCCACTTT. Translating gives CSVRSDNSPLHF.

In its sample, this clonotype was seen many times. This sequence joins TRBV6-1 and TRBJ2-7, with D possibly TRBD2 on 6 matching bases. V dropped 6 bases and J dropped 5 bases, with 26 bases sitting between them. Germline CDR1 MNHNS, CDR2 SASEGT. The CDR3 spans 17 residues. CDR3 protein: CASRADPGLPGMDEQYF. In DNA form, the CDR3 reads TGTGCCAGCAGGGCCGACCCGGGACTCCCAGGTATGGACGAGCAGTACTTC.

The V call is TRBV19, the J call TRBJ1-1, with a tentative D call TRBD1 (5 bases). V was clipped by 4 bases and J by 3 bases, with 15 bases between them. CDR1 is LNHDA, CDR2 SQIVND, per germline (reference sequence). The CDR3 covers 15 residues. The CDR3 loop reads CASSTNSGGDTEAFF. DNA for the CDR3: TGTGCCAGTAGTACTAATTCGGGAGGGGACACTGAAGCTTTCTTT.

The gene calls are TRBV12-3 or TRBV12-4 and TRBJ2-2; TRBD1 is a possible D gene (5 bases). The length of the CDR3 is 15 residues. Trimming stripped 4 bases from V and 1 base from J, with 10 bases between. CDR3 in amino acids: CASSSEGVNTGELFF. The CDR3 DNA is TGTGCCAGCAGTTCCGAAGGGGTGAACACCGGGGAGCTGTTTTTT.

The rearrangement links TRBV5-5 to TRBJ1-2; D unclear. Trimming left V 4 bases short and J 3 bases short, with 10 bases between. This CDR3 spans 13 amino acids. CDR1 is SGHKS and CDR2 is YYEKEE in the germline V gene (reference sequence). The CDR3 here is CASSQNLDYGYTF. The CDR3 DNA reads TGTGCCAGCAGCCAAAACTTGGACTATGGCTACACCTTC.

This clonotype was counted many times. V usage is TRBV20-1 and J usage is TRBJ2-7, with 10 nucleotides matching TRBD1. The ends lost 0 bases at V and 4 bases at J; junction bases unmatched: 6. This CDR3 region has 15 residues. Germline V CDR1 and CDR2: DFQATT, SNEGSKA (reference sequence). This CDR3 is CSARDFGTGVYEQYF. The CDR3 bases are TGCAGTGCTAGAGATTTCGGGACAGGGGTATACGAGCAGTACTTC.

Regarding this clonotype: Possible read error: a much larger clone is one base away. Here the CDR3 DNA reads TGTGCCACCAGTGATTTGCGGGAGAGGGCTAACTATGGCTACACCTTC. Translated: CATSDLRERANYGYTF. The chain is built from TRBV24-1 and TRBJ1-2; D ambiguous. V was trimmed by 0 bases and J by 0 bases, leaving 10 bases between them. Per germline, CDR1 KGHDR and CDR2 SFDVKD. The CDR3 length is 16 residues.

This clonotype was detected many times. The gene calls are TRBV7-2 and TRBJ2-1; D is unclear. The V and J ends lost 3 bases and 4 bases respectively, with 10 bases between them. Germline V gene sequence: CDR1 SGHTA, CDR2 FQGNSA. The CDR3 totals 14 residues. The CDR3 spells CASSFPGQYNEQFF. The DNA of the CDR3 is TGTGCCAGCAGCTTCCCAGGCCAGTACAATGAGCAGTTCTTC.

As concerns this clonotype: A much larger clone is a single base away; this may be a read error. The chain uses TRBV7-3 and TRBJ1-2, with D possibly matching TRBD1 (5 bases). The CDR3 contains 15 residues. Germline V gives CDR1 SGHTA, CDR2 FQGTGA. Trimming left V 5 bases short and J 3 bases short, with 16 bases between. DNA for the CDR3: TGTGCCAGCAGCGGGCCCAGGGCGGAGTACTATGGCTACACCTTC. Its protein product is CASSGPRAEYYGYTF.

The J gene is TRBJ1-2, the V gene TRBV19; D unclear. V lost 3 bases and J lost 7, with 12 bases in between. Germline-derived CDR1 and CDR2 are LNHDA and SQIVND (reference sequence). The CDR3 is 13 residues long. CDR3 in amino acids: CASSIASGGGYTF. CDR3 sequence (DNA): TGTGCCAGTAGTATTGCGTCAGGCGGTGGCTACACCTTC. The whole variable domain, remainder taken from reference TRBV19 and TRBJ1-2, is DGGITQSPKYLFRKEGQNVTLSCEQNLNHDAMYWYRQDPGQGLRLIYYSQIVNDFQKGDIAEGYSVSREKKESFPLTVTSAQKNPTAFYLCASSIASGGGYTFGSGTRLTVV.

This clonotype was counted at least ten times. The V call is TRBV7-3, the J call TRBJ2-7; D not resolved. The CDR3 loop spans 12 amino acids. Germline lookup yields CDR1 SGHTA and CDR2 FQGTGA. Trimming took off 5 bases at V and 7 bases at J, with 12 bases between the two ends. Written as DNA, the CDR3 is TGTGCCAGCAGCCCCGACGGACGGGAGCAGTACTTC. Its protein is CASSPDGREQYF.

This clonotype has a count of ten or more. The genes are TRBV7-2 and TRBJ2-7, with D possibly matching TRBD2 (5 bases). This CDR3 contains 14 residues. Germline V CDR1 and CDR2: SGHTA, FQGNSA. V shed 1 base and J shed 3 bases, with 10 bases lying between them. CDR3 amino acids: CASSLELGSYEQYF. In DNA form, the CDR3 reads TGTGCCAGCAGCTTAGAACTAGGGAGCTACGAGCAGTACTTC.

Details on this clonotype: This may be a read error, as it is one base from a much larger clone. This chain uses TRBV24-1 with TRBJ2-7, with D unclear. The CDR3 contains 15 residues. Germline V gene sequence: CDR1 KGHDR, CDR2 SFDVKD. The germline V and J ends were trimmed by 3 bases and 7 bases, with 18 bases remaining between them. CDR3 in amino acids: CATSDGSPFYNEQYF. In DNA, the CDR3 is TGTGCCACCAGTGATGGAAGTCCTTTCTACAATGAGCAGTACTTC.

In this sample, this clonotype turned up a few times. The chain couples TRBV29-1 to TRBJ2-2, with D possibly being TRBD2 (5 bases). Germline V gives CDR1 SQVTM, CDR2 ANQGSEA. The CDR3 totals 11 residues. Deletions cut 0 bases from V and 16 bases from J, with 12 bases between. In DNA form, the CDR3 reads TGCAGCGTTGAAGAATCGGGGTCAGGGTTTTTT. Protein sequence: CSVEESGSGFF.

This clonotype was detected many times. V gene TRBV28 combines with J gene TRBJ2-1; D ambiguous. Looked up from germline, CDR1 is MDHEN and CDR2 is SYDVKM. V lost 3 bases, J lost 6 bases, and 9 bases lay in between. The CDR3 loop spans 13 amino acids. In DNA, the CDR3 is TGTGCCAGCAGTTTCGTTCTAGGCAATGAGCAGTTCTTC. It codes for CASSFVLGNEQFF.

Note on this clonotype: An end of the junction does not agree with germline; a read error may underlie this. The chain has TRBV7-3 and TRBJ2-2; the D gene is possibly TRBD1 (6 bases). CDR1 is SGHTA and CDR2 is FQGTGA in the germline V gene. The CDR3 has 13 residues. CDR3 sequence (DNA): TGCTCCAGCAGCTTAACCAGGGGTGGGGAGCTGTTTTTT. Its protein is CSSSLTRGGELFF.

This clonotype has ten or more counts. V and J are TRBV27 and TRBJ1-1; maybe TRBD1 (6 bases). Germline CDR1 MNHEY, CDR2 SMNVEV (reference sequence). V lost 6 bases, J lost 4 bases, and 15 bases lay in between. The length of the CDR3 is 14 residues. The CDR3 loop reads CASSHGGLPTEAFF. CDR3 bases: TGTGCCAGCAGCCACGGGGGGCTGCCCACTGAAGCTTTCTTT.

This clonotype has just a few counts. This chain links TRBV19 with TRBJ2-1; the match to TRBD2 covers 9 bases. The CDR3 is 17 residues long. Germline assignment: CDR1 LNHDA and CDR2 SQIVND (reference sequence). J was trimmed by 8 bases and V by 4 bases; bases with no gene match: 15. CDR3 sequence (DNA): TGTGCCAGTAGTAGATGGCGGGAGGGCTACAATGGGGATGAGCAGTTCTTC. Its translation is CASSRWREGYNGDEQFF.